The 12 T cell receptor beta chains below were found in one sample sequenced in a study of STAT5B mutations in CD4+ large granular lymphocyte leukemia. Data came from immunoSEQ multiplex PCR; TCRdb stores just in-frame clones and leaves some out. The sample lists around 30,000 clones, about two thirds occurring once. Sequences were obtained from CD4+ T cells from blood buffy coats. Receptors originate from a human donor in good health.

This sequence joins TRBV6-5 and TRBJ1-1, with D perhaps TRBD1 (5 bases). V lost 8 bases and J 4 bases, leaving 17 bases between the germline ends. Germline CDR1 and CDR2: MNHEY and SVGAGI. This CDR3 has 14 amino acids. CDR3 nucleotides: TGTGCCAGCTCCCCCCGGGGGTGGGGCACTGAAGCTTTCTTT. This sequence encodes CASSPRGWGTEAFF.

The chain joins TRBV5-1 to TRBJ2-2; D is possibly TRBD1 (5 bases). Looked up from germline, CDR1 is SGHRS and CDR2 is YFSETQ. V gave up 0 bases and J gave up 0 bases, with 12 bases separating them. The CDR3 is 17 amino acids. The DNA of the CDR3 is TGCGCCAGCAGCTTGGATACAGGTTCCTCGAACACCGGGGAGCTGTTTTTT. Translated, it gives CASSLDTGSSNTGELFF.

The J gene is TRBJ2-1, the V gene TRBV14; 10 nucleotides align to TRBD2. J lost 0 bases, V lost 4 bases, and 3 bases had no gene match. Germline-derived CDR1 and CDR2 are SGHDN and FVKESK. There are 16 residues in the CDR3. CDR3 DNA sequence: TGTGCCAGCAGCCCCTTAGCGGGGGGCTCCTACAATGAGCAGTTCTTC. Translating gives CASSPLAGGSYNEQFF.

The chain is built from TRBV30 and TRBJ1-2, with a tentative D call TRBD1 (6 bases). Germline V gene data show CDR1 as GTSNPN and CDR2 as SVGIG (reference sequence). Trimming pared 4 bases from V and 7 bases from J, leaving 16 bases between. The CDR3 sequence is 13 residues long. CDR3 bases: TGTGCCTGGAACCCGGCAGGGGAGGCTGGCTACACCTTC. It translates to CAWNPAGEAGYTF.

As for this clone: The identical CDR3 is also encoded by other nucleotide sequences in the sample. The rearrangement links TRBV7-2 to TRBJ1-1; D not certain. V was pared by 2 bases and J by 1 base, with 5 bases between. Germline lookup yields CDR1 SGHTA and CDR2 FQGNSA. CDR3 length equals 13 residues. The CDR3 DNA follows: TGTGCCAGCAGCTTAACCGAGAACACTGAAGCTTTCTTT. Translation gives CASSLTENTEAFF.

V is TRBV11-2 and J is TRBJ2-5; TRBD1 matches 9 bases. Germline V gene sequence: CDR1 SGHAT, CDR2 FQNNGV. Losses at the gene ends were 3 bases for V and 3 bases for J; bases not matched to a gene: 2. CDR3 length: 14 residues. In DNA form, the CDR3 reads TGTGCCAGCAGCTTCGGGACAGGGAAAGAGACCCAGTACTTC. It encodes CASSFGTGKETQYF.

The CDR3 spells CAISEGASAGYEQYF. The CDR3 coding sequence is TGTGCCATCAGTGAGGGAGCTAGCGCTGGTTACGAGCAGTACTTC. The rearrangement links TRBV10-3 to TRBJ2-7; a weak D match, TRBD2 (6 bases). Trimming left V 2 bases short and J 4 bases short, with 15 bases between. CDR1 is ENHRY and CDR2 is SYGVKD in the germline V gene. CDR3 size: 15 residues.

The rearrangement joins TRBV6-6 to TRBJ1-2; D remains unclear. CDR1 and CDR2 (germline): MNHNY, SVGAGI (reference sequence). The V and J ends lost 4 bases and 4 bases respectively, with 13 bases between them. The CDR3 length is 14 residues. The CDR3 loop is CASSSIGSVYGYTF. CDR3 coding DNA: TGTGCCAGCAGTTCAATAGGGTCGGTCTATGGCTACACCTTC.

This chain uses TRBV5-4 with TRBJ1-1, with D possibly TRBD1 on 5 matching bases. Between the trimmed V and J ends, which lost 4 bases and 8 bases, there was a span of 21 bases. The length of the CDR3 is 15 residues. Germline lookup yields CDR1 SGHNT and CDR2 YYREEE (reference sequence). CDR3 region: CASSPGPTVGGEAFF. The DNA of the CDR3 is TGTGCCAGCAGCCCAGGGCCGACGGTAGGAGGGGAAGCTTTCTTT.

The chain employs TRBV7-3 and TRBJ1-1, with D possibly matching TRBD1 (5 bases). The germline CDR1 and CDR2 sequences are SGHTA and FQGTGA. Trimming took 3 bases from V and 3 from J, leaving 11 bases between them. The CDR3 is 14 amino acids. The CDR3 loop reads CASSFRGPDTEAFF. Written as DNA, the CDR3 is TGTGCCAGCAGCTTCCGGGGACCAGACACTGAAGCTTTCTTT.

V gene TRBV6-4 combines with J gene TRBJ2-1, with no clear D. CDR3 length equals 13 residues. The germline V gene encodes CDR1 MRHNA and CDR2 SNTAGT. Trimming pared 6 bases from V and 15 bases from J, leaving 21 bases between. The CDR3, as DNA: TGTGCCAGCAGATTTGGTCGGGCTGGATCCGGGTTCTTC. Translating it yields CASRFGRAGSGFF.

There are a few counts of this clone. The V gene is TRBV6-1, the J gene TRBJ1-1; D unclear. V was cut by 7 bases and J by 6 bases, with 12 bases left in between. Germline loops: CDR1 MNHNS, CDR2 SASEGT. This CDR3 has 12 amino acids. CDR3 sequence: CASKGGVAEAFF. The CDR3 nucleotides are TGTGCCAGCAAGGGAGGAGTGGCTGAAGCTTTCTTT.